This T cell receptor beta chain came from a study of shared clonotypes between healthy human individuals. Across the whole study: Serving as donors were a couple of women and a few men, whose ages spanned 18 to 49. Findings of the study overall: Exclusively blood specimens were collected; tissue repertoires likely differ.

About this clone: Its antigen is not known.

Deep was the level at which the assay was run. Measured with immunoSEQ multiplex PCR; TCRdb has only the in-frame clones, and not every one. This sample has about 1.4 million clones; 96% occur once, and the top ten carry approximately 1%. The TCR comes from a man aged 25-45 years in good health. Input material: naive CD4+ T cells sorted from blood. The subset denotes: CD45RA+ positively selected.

This CDR3 reads CASSLVPATNEKLFF. CDR3 nucleotides: TGCGCCAGCAGCTTGGTCCCCGCAACTAATGAAAAACTGTTTTTT. The V gene is TRBV5-1, the J gene TRBJ1-4; no definite D call. This CDR3 contains 15 residues. V was clipped by 0 bases and J by 0 bases, with 6 bases between them. Germline loops: CDR1 SGHRS, CDR2 YFSETQ.